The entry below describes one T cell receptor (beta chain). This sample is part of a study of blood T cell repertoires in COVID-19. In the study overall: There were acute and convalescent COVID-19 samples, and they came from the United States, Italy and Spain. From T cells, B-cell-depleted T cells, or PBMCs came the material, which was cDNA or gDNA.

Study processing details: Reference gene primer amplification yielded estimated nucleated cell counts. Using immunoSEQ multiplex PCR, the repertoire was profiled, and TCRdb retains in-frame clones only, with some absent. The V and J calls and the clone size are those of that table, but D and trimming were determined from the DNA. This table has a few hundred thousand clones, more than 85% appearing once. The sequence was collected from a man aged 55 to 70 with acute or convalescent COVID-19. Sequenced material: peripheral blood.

As DNA, the CDR3 is TGTGCCAGCAGTCCGCCGGACAGGTCGACCCATGGCTACACCTTC. It yields the protein CASSPPDRSTHGYTF. V and J are TRBV6-5 and TRBJ1-2; 7 bases map to TRBD1. The V segment lost 5 bases and the J segment 6 bases; nucleotides outside the gene matches: 12. CDR1 MNHEY and CDR2 SVGAGI come from the germline V gene. This CDR3 has 15 amino acids.